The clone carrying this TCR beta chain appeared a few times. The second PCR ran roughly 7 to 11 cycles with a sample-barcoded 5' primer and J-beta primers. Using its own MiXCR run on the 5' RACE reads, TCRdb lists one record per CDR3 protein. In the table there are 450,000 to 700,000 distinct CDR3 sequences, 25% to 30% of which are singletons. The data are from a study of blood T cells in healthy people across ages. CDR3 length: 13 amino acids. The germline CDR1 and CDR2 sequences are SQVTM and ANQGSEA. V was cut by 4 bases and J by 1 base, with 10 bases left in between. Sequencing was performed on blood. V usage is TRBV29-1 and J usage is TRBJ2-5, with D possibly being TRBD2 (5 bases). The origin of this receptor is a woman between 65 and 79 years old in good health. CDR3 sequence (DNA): TGCAGCGTTGTCCGGGGATTCCAAGAGACCCAGTACTTC. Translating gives CSVVRGFQETQYF.